Listed below are T cell receptor beta chains from one sample, sequenced in a study of T cell responses to AZD1222 COVID-19 vaccine. Sequenced by immunoSEQ multiplex PCR; TCRdb stores in-frame clones only, minus some. The sample lists more than 95,000 clones, about 89% occurring once. Sequences were derived from peripheral blood, sampled on day 0 of AZD1222 vaccination. These receptors were taken from an adult in good health. Each CDR3 is given with its conserved first and last residue. A D gene is named only where the DNA matches it firmly. Rows may omit the clone size; those that give it use once, few, many or a size class.

j_gene,abundance,d_gene,v_gene,CDR3aa,CDR3nt
TRBJ2-5,NA,NA,TRBV3-1/TRBV3-2,CASSQSPGGPQQETQYF,TGTGCCAGCAGCCAAAGTCCGGGGGGCCCCCAACAAGAGACCCAGTACTTC
TRBJ1-4,NA,NA,TRBV6-5,CASSYGPSWELFF,TGTGCCAGCAGTTACGGCCCCTCTTGGGAACTGTTTTTT
TRBJ2-1,NA,NA,TRBV27,CASSFSPPSGVPYNEQFF,TGTGCCAGCAGTTTTTCCCCTCCATCGGGAGTCCCCTACAATGAGCAGTTCTTC
TRBJ1-4,NA,NA,TRBV7-8,CASSPWGGTNEKLFF,TGTGCCAGCAGCCCTTGGGGGGGAACGAATGAAAAACTGTTTTTT
TRBJ2-7,NA,TRBD1,TRBV6-5,CASISRTGGGYEQYF,TGTGCCAGCATATCTCGGACAGGGGGCGGCTACGAGCAGTACTTC
TRBJ2-1,NA,NA,TRBV3-1/TRBV3-2,CASSPSWGSYNEQFF,TGTGCCAGCAGCCCCTCGTGGGGCTCCTACAATGAGCAGTTCTTC
TRBJ2-3,NA,TRBD2,TRBV9,CASSVVAGGEDTQYF,TGTGCCAGCAGCGTAGTAGCGGGAGGGGAAGATACGCAGTATTTT
TRBJ1-5,NA,NA,TRBV9,CASSVDPDQPQHF,TGTGCCAGCAGCGTAGACCCGGATCAGCCCCAGCATTTT
TRBJ1-5,NA,NA,TRBV9,CASSGGIGNQPQHF,TGTGCCAGCAGCGGGGGGATAGGCAATCAGCCCCAGCATTTT
TRBJ1-2,NA,NA,TRBV11-1,CASSFGPGAGYGYTF,TGTGCCAGCAGCTTCGGCCCAGGGGCGGGGTATGGCTACACCTTC
TRBJ1-2,NA,TRBD1,TRBV2,CASSEGGRGLYGYTF,TGTGCCAGCAGTGAAGGGGGCAGGGGGTTGTATGGCTACACCTTC
TRBJ2-5,once,TRBD2,TRBV5-4,CASSPGGGEETQYF,TGTGCCAGCAGCCCGGGGGGGGGCGAGGAGACCCAGTACTTC
TRBJ1-6,NA,NA,TRBV6-5,CASSPQGSRYSPLHF,TGTGCCAGCAGTCCCCAGGGATCGAGGTATTCACCCCTCCACTTT
TRBJ2-1,NA,TRBD1,TRBV6-5,CASKRGGIGYNEQFF,TGTGCCAGCAAAAGAGGGGGCATTGGCTACAATGAGCAGTTCTTC
TRBJ1-2,NA,NA,TRBV28,CASSSTGTEEPPGYGYTF,TGTGCCAGCAGTTCCACCGGGACGGAAGAACCGCCAGGCTATGGCTACACCTTC
TRBJ1-2,NA,NA,TRBV30,CAWSPQGRYGYTF,TGTGCCTGGAGCCCCCAGGGGCGCTATGGCTACACCTTC
TRBJ2-7,once,TRBD2,TRBV2,CASRDSRLAGGYEQYF,TGTGCCAGCAGGGATAGTAGACTAGCGGGGGGCTACGAGCAGTACTTC
TRBJ2-5,once,NA,TRBV18,CASSYQETQYF,TGTGCCAGCTCATACCAAGAGACCCAGTACTTC
TRBJ1-6,NA,TRBD1,TRBV6-5,CASNTGTGALHF,TGTGCCAGCAACACCGGGACAGGGGCCCTCCACTTT
TRBJ2-7,NA,NA,TRBV28,CASSPPTGLSYEQYF,TGTGCCAGCAGTCCTCCGACAGGTCTCTCCTACGAGCAGTACTTC
TRBJ2-3,NA,NA,TRBV19,CASSRTPVTDTQYF,TGTGCCAGTAGTCGGACCCCGGTCACAGATACGCAGTATTTT
TRBJ1-5,few,NA,TRBV28,CASSLTPLGNQPQHF,TGTGCCAGCAGTTTAACCCCGCTGGGCAATCAGCCCCAGCATTTT
TRBJ1-1,NA,NA,TRBV9,CASSAPRDDEAFF,TGTGCCAGCAGCGCCCCGAGGGACGATGAAGCTTTCTTT
TRBJ2-1,NA,NA,TRBV11-1,CASSGLPASYNEQFF,TGTGCCAGCAGCGGACTTCCTGCGTCCTACAATGAGCAGTTCTTC
TRBJ1-5,NA,NA,TRBV28,CASSSAEGPSNQPQHF,TGTGCCAGCAGTTCGGCGGAGGGCCCAAGCAATCAGCCCCAGCATTTT
TRBJ1-3,NA,NA,TRBV12-1,CASRTSAGGSGNTIYF,TGTGCCAGCAGAACCTCCGCAGGGGGCTCTGGAAACACCATATATTTT
TRBJ2-3,NA,NA,TRBV4-1,CASSAGANPDTQYF,TGCGCCAGCAGTGCGGGGGCCAACCCAGATACGCAGTATTTT
TRBJ2-3,few,TRBD2,TRBV15,CATSRDSGGADTQYF,TGTGCCACCAGCAGAGATAGCGGGGGGGCAGATACGCAGTATTTT
TRBJ1-5,NA,NA,TRBV18,CASSPVQGGVGQPQHF,TGTGCCAGCTCACCAGTGCAGGGTGGGGTTGGACAGCCCCAGCATTTT
TRBJ2-3,NA,NA,TRBV9,CASSPRESGDTQYF,TGTGCCAGCAGCCCTAGGGAGTCCGGAGATACGCAGTATTTT
TRBJ1-4,NA,NA,TRBV5-8,CASSYGGSNEKLFF,TGTGCCAGCAGCTACGGGGGTAGTAATGAAAAACTGTTTTTT
TRBJ1-2,once,NA,TRBV7-9,CASSLGSYGYTF,TGTGCCAGCAGCTTAGGGAGCTATGGCTACACCTTC
TRBJ2-1,few,TRBD2,TRBV30,CAWSVPIAGGNEQFF,TGTGCCTGGAGTGTACCGATAGCGGGAGGCAATGAGCAGTTCTTC
TRBJ2-5,NA,NA,TRBV4-2,CASSQRRDGSQYF,TGTGCCAGCAGCCAAAGACGGGACGGTAGCCAGTACTTC
TRBJ1-3,NA,NA,TRBV7-6,CASSLESGNTIYF,TGTGCCAGCAGCTTAGAATCTGGAAACACCATATATTTT
TRBJ2-3,NA,NA,TRBV5-4,CASSLSKGADTQYF,TGTGCCAGCAGCTTGAGTAAGGGGGCAGATACGCAGTATTTT
TRBJ1-1,once,NA,TRBV3-1/TRBV3-2,CASSQAEVGKAFF,TGTGCCAGCAGCCAAGCAGAAGTGGGGAAAGCTTTCTTT
TRBJ1-3,NA,NA,TRBV9,CASSVAGHWGPSGNTIYF,TGTGCCAGCAGCGTAGCTGGGCATTGGGGGCCCTCTGGAAACACCATATATTTT
TRBJ2-7,NA,TRBD2,TRBV9,CASSAGLAGMYEQYF,TGTGCCAGCAGCGCCGGACTAGCGGGAATGTACGAGCAGTACTTC
TRBJ2-1,once,TRBD2,TRBV11-2,CASSLWRSGGLGEQFF,TGTGCCAGCAGCTTATGGCGTAGCGGGGGGCTCGGGGAGCAGTTCTTC
TRBJ1-3,NA,TRBD1,TRBV28,CASSLMGQGTGNTIYF,TGTGCCAGCAGTTTAATGGGACAGGGAACTGGAAACACCATATATTTT
TRBJ2-7,NA,NA,TRBV30,CARPGPGGPNGSYEQYF,TGTGCTCGACCGGGCCCCGGCGGGCCAAACGGCTCCTACGAGCAGTACTTC
TRBJ2-7,few,NA,TRBV6-5,CASSRTLEGPYEQYF,TGTGCCAGCAGTAGGACCCTGGAGGGGCCCTACGAGCAGTACTTC
TRBJ2-7,few,TRBD1,TRBV6-6,CASSLDRASEQYF,TGTGCCAGCAGCCTTGACAGGGCTAGCGAGCAGTACTTC
TRBJ1-2,once,NA,TRBV7-2,CASSLATGSNYGYTF,TGTGCCAGCAGCTTAGCGACAGGATCTAACTATGGCTACACCTTC
TRBJ2-1,once,TRBD1,TRBV11-2,CASSVGTGTYNEQFF,TGTGCCAGCAGCGTCGGGACAGGGACCTACAATGAGCAGTTCTTC
TRBJ1-3,NA,NA,TRBV5-6,CASSEEPHRLYF,TGTGCCAGCAGCGAGGAGCCCCACCGCCTCTATTTT
TRBJ2-1,NA,NA,TRBV5-1,CASSGPFGDPGLHNNEQFF,TGCGCCAGCAGCGGACCCTTCGGCGATCCGGGACTTCACAACAATGAGCAGTTCTTC
TRBJ1-1,NA,NA,TRBV6-2/TRBV6-3,CASSYQENTEAFF,TGTGCCAGCAGTTATCAGGAGAACACTGAAGCTTTCTTT
TRBJ1-1,NA,NA,TRBV6-2/TRBV6-3,CASSRQFEAFF,TGTGCCAGCAGTCGACAGTTTGAAGCTTTCTTT